Listed here is a single T cell receptor beta chain. Authors' data handling: Reference gene primer amplification gave estimated nucleated cell counts. Clones were sequenced by immunoSEQ multiplex PCR, and TCRdb holds only the in-frame ones, with some missing. V and J calls and clone size are those listed in that table; D and trimming were worked out from the DNA. Of about 290,000 clones detected, 86% appear once; the ten largest clones hold 3%. Trimming removed 0 bases from V and 4 bases from J, with 10 bases in between. Germline V gene data show CDR1 as MRHNA and CDR2 as SNTAGT. The CDR3 loop spans 15 amino acids. The sample belongs to a study of blood T cell repertoires in COVID-19. Study-wide background: Both acute and convalescent COVID-19 samples were obtained from the United States, Italy and Spain. In each case, the material was cDNA or gDNA derived from T cells, B-cell-depleted T cells, or PBMCs.

The TCR was taken from a woman aged 25 to 39 with active or convalescent COVID-19. The chain carries TRBV6-4 and TRBJ2-1; tentatively, D is TRBD2 (6 bases). What was sequenced was peripheral blood. The CDR3 DNA reads TGTGCCAGCAGTGACTCGGGGGGAGCTTACAATGAGCAGTTCTTC. Translating gives CASSDSGGAYNEQFF.